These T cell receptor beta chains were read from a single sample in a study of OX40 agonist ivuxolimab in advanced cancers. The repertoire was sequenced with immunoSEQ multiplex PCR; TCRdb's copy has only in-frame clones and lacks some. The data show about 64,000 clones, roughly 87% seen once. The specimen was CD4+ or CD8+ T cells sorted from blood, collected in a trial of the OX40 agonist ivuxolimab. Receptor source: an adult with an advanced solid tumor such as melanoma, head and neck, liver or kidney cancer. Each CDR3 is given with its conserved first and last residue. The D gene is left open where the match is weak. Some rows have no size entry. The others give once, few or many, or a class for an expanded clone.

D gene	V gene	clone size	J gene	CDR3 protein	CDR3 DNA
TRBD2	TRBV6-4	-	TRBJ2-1	CASRTSGSVGEQFF	TGTGCCAGCAGGACTAGCGGGAGCGTGGGTGAGCAGTTCTTC
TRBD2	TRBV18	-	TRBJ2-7	CASSPAGTSGRSEQYF	TGTGCCAGCTCACCAGCTGGGACTAGCGGGAGGAGCGAGCAGTACTTC
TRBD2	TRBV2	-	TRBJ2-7	CASSWGLGSYEQYF	TGTGCCAGCAGTTGGGGACTAGGCTCCTACGAGCAGTACTTC
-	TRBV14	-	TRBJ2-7	CASSLRLGFGEQYF	TGTGCCAGCAGCCTTCGACTAGGTTTCGGCGAGCAGTACTTC
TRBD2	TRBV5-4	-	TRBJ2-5	CASSLELERGETQYF	TGTGCCAGCAGCTTGGAGCTCGAGCGGGGGGAGACCCAGTACTTC
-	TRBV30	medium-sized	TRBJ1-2	CAWSVQGNLGYTF	TGTGCCTGGAGTGTACAAGGGAATTTGGGCTACACCTTC
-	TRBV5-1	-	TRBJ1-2	CASSPARTAAYGYTF	TGCGCCAGCAGCCCCGCCCGGACAGCAGCCTATGGCTACACCTTC
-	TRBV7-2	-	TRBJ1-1	CASSLGRTNTEAFF	TGTGCCAGCAGCTTAGGGAGGACGAACACTGAAGCTTTCTTT
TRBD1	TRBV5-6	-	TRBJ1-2	CASRNRGTNYGYTF	TGTGCCAGCAGGAACAGGGGCACTAACTATGGCTACACCTTC
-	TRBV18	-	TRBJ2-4	CASSPLGVGEGKNIQYF	TGTGCCAGCTCACCACTCGGGGTTGGCGAGGGCAAAAACATTCAGTACTTC
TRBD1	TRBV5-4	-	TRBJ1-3	CASSLGGAGGNTIYF	TGTGCCAGCAGCTTAGGGGGCGCTGGAGGAAACACCATATATTTT
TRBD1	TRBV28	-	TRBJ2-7	CASIGQGEHYEQYF	TGTGCCAGCATAGGACAGGGGGAGCACTACGAGCAGTACTTC
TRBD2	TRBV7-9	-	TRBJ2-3	CASSAAWGLVNTQYF	TGTGCCAGCAGCGCAGCGTGGGGACTAGTGAATACGCAGTATTTT
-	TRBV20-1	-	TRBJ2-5	CSAAGYETQYF	TGCAGTGCGGCAGGGTATGAGACCCAGTACTTC
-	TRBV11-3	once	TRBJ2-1	CASSWDRNEQFF	TGTGCCAGCAGCTGGGACCGGAATGAGCAGTTCTTC
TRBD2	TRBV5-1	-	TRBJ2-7	CASSRGRRLAGVPSYEQYF	TGCGCCAGCAGCCGTGGTAGGAGACTAGCGGGAGTCCCCTCCTACGAGCAGTACTTC
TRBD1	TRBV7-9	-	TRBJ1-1	CASSSDPGQGNTEAFF	TGTGCCAGCAGCTCTGACCCGGGACAGGGGAACACTGAAGCTTTCTTT
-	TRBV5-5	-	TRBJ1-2	CASSSLEGAYGYTF	TGTGCCAGCAGCTCCTTGGAGGGCGCGTATGGCTACACCTTC
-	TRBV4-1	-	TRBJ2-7	CASSQDRVTYEQYF	TGCGCCAGCAGCCAAGATCGTGTTACCTACGAGCAGTACTTC
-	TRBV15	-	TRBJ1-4	CATSTRGRGNEKLFF	TGTGCCACCAGCACCCGCGGTAGGGGGAATGAAAAACTGTTTTTT
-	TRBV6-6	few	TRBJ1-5	CASSQAGSNQPQHF	TGTGCCAGCAGTCAGGCGGGTAGCAATCAGCCCCAGCATTTT
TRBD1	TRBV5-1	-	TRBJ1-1	CASSEGQGMNTEAFF	TGCGCCAGCAGCGAGGGACAGGGCATGAACACTGAAGCTTTCTTT
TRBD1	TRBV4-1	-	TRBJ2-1	CASSRGQGFYNEQFF	TGCGCCAGCAGCCGGGGACAGGGGTTCTACAATGAGCAGTTCTTC
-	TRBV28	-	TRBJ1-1	CASSPSPRGAFF	TGTGCCAGCAGCCCCAGTCCGAGGGGAGCTTTCTTT
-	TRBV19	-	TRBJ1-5	CATSPDYQPQHF	TGTGCCACATCCCCGGACTATCAGCCCCAGCATTTT
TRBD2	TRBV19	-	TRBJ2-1	CASSLGLARISPTHEQFF	TGTGCCAGTAGTCTGGGACTAGCGAGAATCTCCCCCACCCATGAGCAGTTCTTC
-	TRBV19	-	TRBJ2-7	CASRPVVGSGYEQYF	TGTGCCAGTAGGCCCGTCGTAGGCTCTGGGTACGAGCAGTACTTC
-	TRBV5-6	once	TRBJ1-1	CASSRVYTEAFF	TGTGCCAGCAGCCGAGTATACACTGAAGCTTTCTTT
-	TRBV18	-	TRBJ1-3	CASSPPGRNTIYF	TGTGCCAGCTCACCACCGGGTAGAAACACCATATATTTT
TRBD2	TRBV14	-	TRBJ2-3	CASSQDLGLAGVEDTQYF	TGTGCCAGCAGCCAAGATTTGGGGCTAGCGGGAGTTGAAGATACGCAGTATTTT
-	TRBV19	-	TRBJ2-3	CASSKGFRTDTQYF	TGTGCCAGTAGTAAGGGGTTCCGCACAGATACGCAGTATTTT
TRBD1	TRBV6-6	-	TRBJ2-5	CASRGQGAETQYF	TGTGCCAGCAGGGGACAGGGAGCGGAGACCCAGTACTTC
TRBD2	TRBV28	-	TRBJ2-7	CASRSTSGRGLSYEQYF	TGTGCCAGCAGATCTACTAGCGGGAGGGGCCTCTCCTACGAGCAGTACTTC
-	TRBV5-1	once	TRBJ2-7	CASSFTGYYEQYF	TGCGCCAGCAGCTTTACAGGGTACTACGAGCAGTACTTC
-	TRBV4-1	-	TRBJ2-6	CASSQSTGSGANVLTF	TGCGCCAGCAGCCAATCGACAGGCTCTGGGGCCAACGTCCTGACTTTC
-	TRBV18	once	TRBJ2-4	CASSPQGKNIQYF	TGTGCCAGCTCACCTCAGGGAAAAAACATTCAGTACTTC
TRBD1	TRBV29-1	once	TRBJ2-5	CSGCLGQGGETQYF	TGCAGCGGGTGCCTGGGACAGGGTGGGGAGACCCAGTACTTC
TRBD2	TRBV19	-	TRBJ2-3	CASSIPLAGVGGIDTQYF	TGTGCCAGTAGTATTCCGCTAGCGGGAGTCGGGGGGATAGATACGCAGTATTTT